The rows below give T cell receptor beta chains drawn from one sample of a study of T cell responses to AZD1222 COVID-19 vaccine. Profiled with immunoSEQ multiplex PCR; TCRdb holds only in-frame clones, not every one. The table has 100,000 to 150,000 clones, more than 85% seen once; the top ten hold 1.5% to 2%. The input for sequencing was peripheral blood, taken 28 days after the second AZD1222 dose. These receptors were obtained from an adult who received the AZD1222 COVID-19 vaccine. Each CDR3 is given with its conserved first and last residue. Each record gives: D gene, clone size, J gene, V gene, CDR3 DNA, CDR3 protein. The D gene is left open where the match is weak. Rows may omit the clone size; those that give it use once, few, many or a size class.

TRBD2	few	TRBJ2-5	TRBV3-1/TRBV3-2	TGTGCCAGCAGCCACGAGGGGAGGGGCGAGACCCAGTACTTC	CASSHEGRGETQYF
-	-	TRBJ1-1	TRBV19	TGTGCCAGTAGGGCAGGGGATAAGGTCGGCACTGAAGCTTTCTTT	CASRAGDKVGTEAFF
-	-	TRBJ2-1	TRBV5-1	TGCGCCAGCAGCTTGGGCCAGCGGAAATACAATGAGCAGTTCTTC	CASSLGQRKYNEQFF
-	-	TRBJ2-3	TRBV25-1	TGTGCCAGCAGTGTGGGGGCGGGAGTAAGTGATACGCAGTATTTT	CASSVGAGVSDTQYF
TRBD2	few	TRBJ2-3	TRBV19	TGTGCCAGTAGTATAGCGGGCGGGAGGGCCAGGACAGATACGCAGTATTTT	CASSIAGGRARTDTQYF
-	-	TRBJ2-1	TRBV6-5	TGTGCCAGCAGTATTGGGACGGCGTACAATGAGCAGTTCTTC	CASSIGTAYNEQFF
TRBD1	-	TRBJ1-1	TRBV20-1	TGCAGTGCTATTGACAGGGAGAACACTGAAGCTTTCTTT	CSAIDRENTEAFF
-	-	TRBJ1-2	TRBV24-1	TGTGCCACCAGTGCCAACGCCAAGATTCCATATGGCTACACCTTC	CATSANAKIPYGYTF
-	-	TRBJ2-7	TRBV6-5	TGTGCCAGCACGCTGGGGGCGGGGGTTTTTTACGAGCAGTACTTC	CASTLGAGVFYEQYF
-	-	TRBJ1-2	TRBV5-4	TGTGCCAGCAGTTCAGTAGGGGTGGCCGGGGGCTACACCTTC	CASSSVGVAGGYTF
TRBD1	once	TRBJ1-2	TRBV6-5	TGTGCCAGCAGAACACGCGACAGGGGCTACGGCTACACCTTC	CASRTRDRGYGYTF
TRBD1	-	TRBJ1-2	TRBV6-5	TGTGCCAGCAGTTACGACAGGGATATAGGCTACACCTTC	CASSYDRDIGYTF
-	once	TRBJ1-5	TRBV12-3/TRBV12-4	TGTGCCAGCAGTTTGGGGGTCAATCAGCCCCAGCATTTT	CASSLGVNQPQHF
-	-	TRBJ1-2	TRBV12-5	TGTGCTAGTGGTTTGCCCCCCGGTGGCTACACCTTC	CASGLPPGGYTF